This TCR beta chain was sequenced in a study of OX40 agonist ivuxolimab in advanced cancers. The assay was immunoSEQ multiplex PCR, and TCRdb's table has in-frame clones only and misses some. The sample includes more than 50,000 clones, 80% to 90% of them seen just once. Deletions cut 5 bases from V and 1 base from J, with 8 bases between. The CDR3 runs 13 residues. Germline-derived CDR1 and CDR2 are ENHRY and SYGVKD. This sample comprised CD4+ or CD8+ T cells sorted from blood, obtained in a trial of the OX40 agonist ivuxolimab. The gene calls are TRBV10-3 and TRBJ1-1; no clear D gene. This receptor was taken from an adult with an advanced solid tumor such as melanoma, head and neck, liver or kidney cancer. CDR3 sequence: CAISLDPNTEAFF. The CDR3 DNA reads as TGTGCCATCAGTTTGGACCCGAACACTGAAGCTTTCTTT.